These T cell receptor beta chains were read from a single sample in a study of cytomegalovirus exposure and HLA in healthy donors. Using immunoSEQ multiplex PCR, the repertoire was profiled, and TCRdb retains in-frame clones only, with some absent. Of some 180,000 clones in the sample, over 75% were seen once. Sequencing input: PBMCs. All receptors come from a woman in her thirties in good health and CMV-seronegative. CDR3s include the opening cysteine and the closing phenylalanine or tryptophan. Each record gives: J gene, D gene, CDR3 length, V gene, clone size, CDR3 DNA, CDR3 protein. The D gene is left open where the match is weak. The size entry is marked missing in some rows and otherwise reads once, few, many or a size class.

>TRBJ1-1|.|14|TRBV9|.
TGTGCCAGCAGCGTAATTTGGTCGGGGAGTGAAGCTTTCTTT
CASSVIWSGSEAFF
>TRBJ2-5|.|14|TRBV7-7|.
TGTGCCAGCAGCCGCTCGGAGTCCCAAGAGACCCAGTACTTC
CASSRSESQETQYF
>TRBJ2-4|.|11|TRBV20-1|.
TGCAGTGCTGCGGGGCGAGGCATTCAGTACTTC
CSAAGRGIQYF
>TRBJ1-2|TRBD1|14|TRBV15|once
TGTGCCACCAGCACTGGACAGGGGGCGCATGGCTACACCTTC
CATSTGQGAHGYTF
>TRBJ2-4|TRBD1|13|TRBV28|.
TGTGCCAGTCGACCCCAGGGGGCGAACATTCAGTACTTC
CASRPQGANIQYF
>TRBJ1-2|.|17|TRBV5-6|.
TGTGCCAGCAGCTCGGGGTACAGGGCAATTCAGGGCAATGGCTACACCTTC
CASSSGYRAIQGNGYTF
>TRBJ2-3|.|13|TRBV29-1|.
TGCAGCGTTGAAGGGCGACTCACAGATACGCAGTATTTT
CSVEGRLTDTQYF
>TRBJ2-7|.|13|TRBV30|.
TGTGCCTGGAGTGTACAGACCATCGACGAGCAGTACTTC
CAWSVQTIDEQYF
>TRBJ2-7|.|12|TRBV5-4|.
TGTGCCAGCAGCTTGAAAGCAGGCGAGCAGTACTTC
CASSLKAGEQYF
>TRBJ2-7|TRBD2|15|TRBV4-1|once
TGCGCCAGCAGCCAAGTTGGACTAGTTTCGTGCGAGCAGTACTTC
CASSQVGLVSCEQYF